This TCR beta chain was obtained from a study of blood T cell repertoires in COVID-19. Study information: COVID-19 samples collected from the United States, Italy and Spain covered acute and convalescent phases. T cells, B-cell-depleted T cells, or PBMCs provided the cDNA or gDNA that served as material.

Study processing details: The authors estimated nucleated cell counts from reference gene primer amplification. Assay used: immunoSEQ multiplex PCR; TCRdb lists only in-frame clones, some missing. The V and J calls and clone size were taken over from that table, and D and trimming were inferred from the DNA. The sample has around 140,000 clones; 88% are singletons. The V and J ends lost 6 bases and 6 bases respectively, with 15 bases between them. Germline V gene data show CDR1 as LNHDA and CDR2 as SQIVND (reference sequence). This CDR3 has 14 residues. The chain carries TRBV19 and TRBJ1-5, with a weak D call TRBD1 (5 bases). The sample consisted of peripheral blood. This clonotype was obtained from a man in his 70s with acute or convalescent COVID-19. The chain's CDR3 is CASRGSGSSQPQHF. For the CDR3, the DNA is TGTGCCAGTAGAGGATCAGGGTCCAGTCAGCCCCAGCATTTT. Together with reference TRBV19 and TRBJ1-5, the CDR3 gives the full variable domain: DGGITQSPKYLFRKEGQNVTLSCEQNLNHDAMYWYRQDPGQGLRLIYYSQIVNDFQKGDIAEGYSVSREKKESFPLTVTSAQKNPTAFYLCASRGSGSSQPQHFGDGTRLSIL.